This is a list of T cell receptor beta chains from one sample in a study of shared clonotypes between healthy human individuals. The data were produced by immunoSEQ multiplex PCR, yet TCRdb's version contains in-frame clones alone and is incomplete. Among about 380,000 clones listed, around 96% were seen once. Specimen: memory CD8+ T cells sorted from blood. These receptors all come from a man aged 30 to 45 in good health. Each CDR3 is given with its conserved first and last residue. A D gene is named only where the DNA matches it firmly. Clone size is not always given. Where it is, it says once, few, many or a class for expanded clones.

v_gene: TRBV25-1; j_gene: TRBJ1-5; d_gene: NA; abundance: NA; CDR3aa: CASSETRQVNQPQHF; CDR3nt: TGTGCCAGCAGTGAAACTCGACAGGTTAATCAGCCCCAGCATTTT
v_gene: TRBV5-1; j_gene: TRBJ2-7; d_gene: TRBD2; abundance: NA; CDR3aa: CASSLSGGPSEQYF; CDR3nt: TGCGCCAGCAGCTTGTCGGGAGGGCCCTCCGAGCAGTACTTC
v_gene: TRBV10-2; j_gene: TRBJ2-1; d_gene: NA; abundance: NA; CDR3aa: CASSGRGALSYNEQFF; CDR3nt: TGCGCCAGCAGTGGCAGGGGCGCACTCTCCTACAATGAGCAGTTCTTC
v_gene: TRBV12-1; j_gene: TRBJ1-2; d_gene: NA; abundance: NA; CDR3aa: CASSSPSDFGGYTF; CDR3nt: TGTGCCAGCAGCTCACCCAGCGATTTTGGTGGCTACACCTTC
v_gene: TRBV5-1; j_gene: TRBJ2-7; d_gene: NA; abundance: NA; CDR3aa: CASSLGYEQYF; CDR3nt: TGCGCCAGCAGCTTGGGCTACGAGCAGTACTTC
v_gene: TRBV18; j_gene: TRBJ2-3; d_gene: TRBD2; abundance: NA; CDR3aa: CASSPGLAGDTQYF; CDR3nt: TGTGCCAGCTCACCCGGACTAGCGGGAGATACGCAGTATTTT
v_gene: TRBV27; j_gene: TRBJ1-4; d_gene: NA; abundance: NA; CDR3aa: CASMMRGNEKLFF; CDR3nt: TGTGCCAGCATGATGAGGGGGAATGAAAAACTGTTTTTT
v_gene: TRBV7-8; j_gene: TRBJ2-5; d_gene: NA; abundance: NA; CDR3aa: CASSLTRLRAGETQYF; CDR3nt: TGTGCCAGCAGCCTCACCCGCCTGAGGGCGGGGGAGACCCAGTACTTC
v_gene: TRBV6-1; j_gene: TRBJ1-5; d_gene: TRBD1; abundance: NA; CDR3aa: CASSDPSGQGWGYSNQPQHF; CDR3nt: TGTGCCAGCAGTGACCCCTCGGGACAGGGTTGGGGATATAGCAATCAGCCCCAGCATTTT
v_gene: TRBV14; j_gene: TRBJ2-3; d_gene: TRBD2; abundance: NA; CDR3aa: CASRLSGRADTQYF; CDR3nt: TGTGCCAGCAGACTAAGCGGGAGGGCAGATACGCAGTATTTT
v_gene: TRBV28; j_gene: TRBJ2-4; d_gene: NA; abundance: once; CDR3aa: CASTPLSGANIQYF; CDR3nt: TGTGCCAGTACCCCTCTTTCGGGGGCGAACATTCAGTACTTC
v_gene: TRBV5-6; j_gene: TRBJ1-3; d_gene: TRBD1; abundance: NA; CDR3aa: CASSPRTGEWAGNTIYF; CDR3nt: TGTGCCAGCAGCCCTAGGACAGGGGAGTGGGCTGGAAACACCATATATTTT
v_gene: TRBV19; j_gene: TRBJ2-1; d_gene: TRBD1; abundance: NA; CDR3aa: CASSIVGQGNEQFF; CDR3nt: TGTGCCAGTAGTATAGTAGGACAGGGAAATGAGCAGTTCTTC
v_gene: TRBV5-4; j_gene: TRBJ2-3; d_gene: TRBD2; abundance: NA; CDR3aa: CASSFTGGDTQYF; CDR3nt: TGTGCCAGCAGCTTTACGGGGGGGGACACGCAGTATTTT
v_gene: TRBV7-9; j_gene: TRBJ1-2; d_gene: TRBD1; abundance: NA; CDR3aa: CASSFGQGGGYTF; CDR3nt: TGTGCCAGCAGCTTCGGACAGGGCGGAGGCTACACCTTC
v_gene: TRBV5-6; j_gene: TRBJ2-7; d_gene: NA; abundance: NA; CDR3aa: CASTPRLGFSYEQYF; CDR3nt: TGTGCCAGCACCCCCCGGCTAGGTTTCTCCTACGAGCAGTACTTC
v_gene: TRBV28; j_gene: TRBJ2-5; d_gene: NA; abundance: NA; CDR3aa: CASRPPDQETQYF; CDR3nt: TGTGCCAGTAGGCCCCCAGACCAAGAGACCCAGTACTTC
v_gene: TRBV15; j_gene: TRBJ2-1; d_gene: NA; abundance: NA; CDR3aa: CATSREVAYNEQFF; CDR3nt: TGTGCCACCAGCAGAGAGGTAGCCTACAATGAGCAGTTCTTC
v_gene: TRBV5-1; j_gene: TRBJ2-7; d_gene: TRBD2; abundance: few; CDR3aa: CASSPPGLAGTYEQYF; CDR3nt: TGCGCCAGCAGCCCACCTGGACTAGCGGGAACCTACGAGCAGTACTTC
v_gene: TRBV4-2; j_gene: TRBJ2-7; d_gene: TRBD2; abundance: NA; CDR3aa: CASSQGREFREQYF; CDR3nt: TGTGCCAGCAGCCAAGGGCGGGAGTTTAGAGAGCAGTACTTC
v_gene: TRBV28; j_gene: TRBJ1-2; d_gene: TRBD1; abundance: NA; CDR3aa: CASSWQQQGARGYTF; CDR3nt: TGTGCCAGCAGTTGGCAACAGCAGGGGGCGCGAGGCTACACCTTC
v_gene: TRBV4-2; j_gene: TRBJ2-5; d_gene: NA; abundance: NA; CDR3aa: CASSQDRGETQYF; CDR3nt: TGTGCCAGCAGCCAAGACAGGGGAGAGACCCAGTACTTC
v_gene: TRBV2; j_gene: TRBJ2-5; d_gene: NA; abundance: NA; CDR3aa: CASGSQPLMDQETQYF; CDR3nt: TGTGCCAGCGGTTCACAGCCCCTCATGGACCAAGAGACCCAGTACTTC
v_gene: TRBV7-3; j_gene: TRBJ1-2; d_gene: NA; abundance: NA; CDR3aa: CASSLEGNYGYTF; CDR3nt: TGTGCCAGCAGCTTAGAGGGAAACTATGGCTACACCTTC
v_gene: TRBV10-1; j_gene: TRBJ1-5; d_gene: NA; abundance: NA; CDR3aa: CASSVGDQPQHF; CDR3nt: TGCGCCAGCAGTGTCGGGGATCAGCCCCAGCATTTT
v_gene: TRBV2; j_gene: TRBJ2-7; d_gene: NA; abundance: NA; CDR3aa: CASRFVGYEQYF; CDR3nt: TGTGCCAGCAGATTTGTAGGTTACGAGCAGTACTTC
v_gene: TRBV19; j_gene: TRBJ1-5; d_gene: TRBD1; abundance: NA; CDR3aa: CASSIGTGRKGNQPQHF; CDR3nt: TGTGCCAGTAGTATCGGGACAGGGAGAAAGGGCAATCAGCCCCAGCATTTT
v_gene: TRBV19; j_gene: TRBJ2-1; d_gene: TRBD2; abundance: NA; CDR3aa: CASSILFGLAGPRAYNEQFF; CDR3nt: TGTGCCAGTAGTATCCTTTTCGGGCTAGCGGGACCCCGGGCCTACAATGAGCAGTTCTTC
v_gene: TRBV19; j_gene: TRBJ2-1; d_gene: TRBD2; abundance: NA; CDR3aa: CASSRTGTSGNEQFF; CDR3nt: TGTGCCAGTAGTAGGACCGGGACTAGCGGGAATGAGCAGTTCTTC
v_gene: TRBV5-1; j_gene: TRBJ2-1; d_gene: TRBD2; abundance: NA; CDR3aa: CASSPTLAGAPGFF; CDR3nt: TGCGCCAGCAGCCCGACACTAGCGGGAGCCCCCGGGTTCTTC
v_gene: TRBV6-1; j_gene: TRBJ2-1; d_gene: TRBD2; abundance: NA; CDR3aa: CASSEEIIAGSYNEQFF; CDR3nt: TGTGCCAGCAGTGAAGAAATCATAGCGGGCTCCTACAATGAGCAGTTCTTC